This TCR beta chain stems from a study of radiation and T cells in renal cell carcinoma. Turning to the study itself: Nephrectomy followed 15 Gy stereotactic body radiation by 4 weeks.

CDR3 length: 16 amino acids. V lost 3 bases, J lost 2 bases, and 14 bases lay in between. Germline V gene sequence: CDR1 SGHRS, CDR2 YFSETQ. The repertoire was sequenced with immunoSEQ multiplex PCR; TCRdb's copy has only in-frame clones and lacks some. This table holds 120,000 or so clones, about four fifths found once. As for this clone: Its cognate antigen is unknown.

The study, taken as a whole, reports: Top tumor clonotypes rose in blood 2 weeks post-radiation, then contracted.

Time point meaning: blood 2 weeks post-SBRT. Treatment given: 15 Gy SBRT to primary tumor, nephrectomy 4 weeks later. Radiation-treated patients gave blood at baseline, week 2 and week 4. The tumor was a clear cell renal cell carcinoma. The gene calls are TRBV5-1 and TRBJ2-2; either TRBD1 or TRBD2 may fit D (6 bases each). This clonotype was sampled from a man between 45 and 60 years old with renal cell carcinoma. Material: blood, obtained from a patient whose treatment included radiotherapy and nephrectomy. The CDR3 bases are TGCGCCAGCAGCTGGGAGGACAGCACTAACACCGGGGAGCTGTTTTTT. Its translation: CASSWEDSTNTGELFF. Filled out from reference TRBV5-1 and TRBJ2-2, the complete variable domain reads KAGVTQTPRYLIKTRGQQVTLSCSPISGHRSVSWYQQTPGQGLQFLFEYFSETQRNKGNFPGRFSGRQFSNSRSEMNVSTLELGDSALYLCASSWEDSTNTGELFFGEGSRLTVL.